Included here is one TCR beta chain sequence, with context. This sample stems from a study of blood T cell repertoires in COVID-19. Enrollees, about 18 to 95 years old, lived in approximately 25 US areas. Participants had their cohort set by participant-reported clinical history. Resolution of symptoms, clearance, or two negative PCRs was present in recovered Cohort 3 donors. In the authors' workflow: Amplification of reference gene primers was used by the study to estimate nucleated cell counts. The table came from immunoSEQ multiplex PCR; TCRdb's copy has only in-frame clones and leaves some out. The V and J calls and clone size are taken from that table; D and trimming were inferred from the DNA. The sample contains approximately 230,000 clones, approximately 84% of which appear only once. Germline lookup yields CDR1 WSHSY and CDR2 SAAADI. After removal of 10 bases from V and 0 bases from J, the junction contained 5 bases not matched to a gene. The CDR3 totals 14 residues.

Sample: PBMCs or T cells enriched from blood (not recorded which). The J gene is TRBJ1-3, the V gene TRBV10-2; 8 bases match TRBD1. This TCR was recovered from a man between 18 and 29 years old who had recovered from COVID-19. CDR3 amino acids: CATQGDSSGNTIYF. The CDR3 region has the DNA TGCGCCACACAGGGGGATTCCTCTGGAAACACCATATATTTT.